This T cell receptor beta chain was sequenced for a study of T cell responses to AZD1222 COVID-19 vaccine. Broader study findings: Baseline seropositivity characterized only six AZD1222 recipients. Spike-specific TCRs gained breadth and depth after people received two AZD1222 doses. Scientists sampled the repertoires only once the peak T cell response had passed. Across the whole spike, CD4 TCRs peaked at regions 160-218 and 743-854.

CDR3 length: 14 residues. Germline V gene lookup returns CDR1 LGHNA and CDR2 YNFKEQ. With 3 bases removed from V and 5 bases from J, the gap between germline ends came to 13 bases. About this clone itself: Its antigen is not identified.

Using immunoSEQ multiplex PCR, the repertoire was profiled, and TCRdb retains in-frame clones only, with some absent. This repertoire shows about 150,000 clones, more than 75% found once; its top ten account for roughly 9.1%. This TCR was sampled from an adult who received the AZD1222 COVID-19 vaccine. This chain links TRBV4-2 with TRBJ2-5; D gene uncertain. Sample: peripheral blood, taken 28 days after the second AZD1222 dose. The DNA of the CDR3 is TGTGCCAGCAGCCAGGCGACGGGTGAGGAGACCCAGTACTTC. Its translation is CASSQATGEETQYF.